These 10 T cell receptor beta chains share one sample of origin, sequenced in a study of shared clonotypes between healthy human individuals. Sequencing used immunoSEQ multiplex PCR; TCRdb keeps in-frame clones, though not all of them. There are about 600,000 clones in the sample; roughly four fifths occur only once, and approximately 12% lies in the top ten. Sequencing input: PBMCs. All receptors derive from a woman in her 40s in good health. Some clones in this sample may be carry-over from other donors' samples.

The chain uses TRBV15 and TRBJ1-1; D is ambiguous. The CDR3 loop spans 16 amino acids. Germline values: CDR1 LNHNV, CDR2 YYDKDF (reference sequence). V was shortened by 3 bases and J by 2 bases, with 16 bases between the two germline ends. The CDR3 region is CATSRSGRPGNTEAFF. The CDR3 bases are TGTGCCACCAGCAGGTCGGGCAGGCCGGGTAACACTGAAGCTTTCTTT.

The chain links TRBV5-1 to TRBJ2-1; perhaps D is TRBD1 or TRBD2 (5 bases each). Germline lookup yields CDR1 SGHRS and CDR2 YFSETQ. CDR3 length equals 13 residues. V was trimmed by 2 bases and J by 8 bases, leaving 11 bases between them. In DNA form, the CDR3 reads TGCGCCAGCAGCTTCGAGGGGACCGATGAGCAGTTCTTC. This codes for CASSFEGTDEQFF.

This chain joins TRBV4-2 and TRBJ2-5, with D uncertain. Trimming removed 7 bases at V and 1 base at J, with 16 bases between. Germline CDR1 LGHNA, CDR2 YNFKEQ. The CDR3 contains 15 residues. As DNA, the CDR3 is TGTGCCAGCACCCCTTCGTTGACTCGCCAAGAGACCCAGTACTTC. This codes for CASTPSLTRQETQYF.

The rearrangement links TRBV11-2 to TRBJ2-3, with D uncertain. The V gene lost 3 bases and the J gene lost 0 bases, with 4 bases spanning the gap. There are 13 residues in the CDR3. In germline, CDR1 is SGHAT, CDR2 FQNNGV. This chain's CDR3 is CASSFGSTDTQYF. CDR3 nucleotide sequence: TGTGCCAGCAGCTTCGGAAGCACAGATACGCAGTATTTT.

Here the CDR3 reads CASSFSGETQYF. The CDR3 coding sequence is TGTGCCAGCAGTTTCTCGGGGGAGACCCAGTACTTC. The chain uses TRBV27 and TRBJ2-5, with D maybe TRBD2 (5 bases). Trimming stripped 3 bases from V and 5 bases from J, with 7 bases between. The CDR3 is made up of 12 amino acids. CDR1 and CDR2 from the germline V gene are MNHEY and SMNVEV (reference sequence).

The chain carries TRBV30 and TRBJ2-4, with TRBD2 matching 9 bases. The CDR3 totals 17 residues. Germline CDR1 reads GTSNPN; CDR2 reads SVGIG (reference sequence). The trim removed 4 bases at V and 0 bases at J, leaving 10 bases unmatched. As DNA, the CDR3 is TGTGCCTGGAAGGGACTAGCCAAATACCTAGCCAAAAACATTCAGTACTTC. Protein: CAWKGLAKYLAKNIQYF.

The CDR3 loop reads CASSVGLTGEETQYF. The CDR3 bases are TGTGCCAGCAGCGTAGGTCTGACAGGGGAAGAGACCCAGTACTTC. J is TRBJ2-5 and V is TRBV9; 8 bases fit TRBD1. The CDR3 has 15 residues. J was trimmed by 3 bases and V by 0 bases; bases with no gene match: 4. From germline, CDR1 is SGDLS and CDR2 YYNGEE.

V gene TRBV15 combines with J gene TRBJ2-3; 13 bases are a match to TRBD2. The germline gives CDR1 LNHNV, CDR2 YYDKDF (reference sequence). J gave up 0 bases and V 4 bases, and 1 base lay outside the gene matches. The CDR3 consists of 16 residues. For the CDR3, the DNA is TGTGCCACCAGCACGGGACTAGCGGGGAGCACAGATACGCAGTATTTT. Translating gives CATSTGLAGSTDTQYF.

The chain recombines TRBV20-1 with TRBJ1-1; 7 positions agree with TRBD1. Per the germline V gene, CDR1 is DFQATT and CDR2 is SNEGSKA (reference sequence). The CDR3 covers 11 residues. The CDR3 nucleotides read TGCAGCAAACTACAGGGGACTGAAGCTTTCTTT. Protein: CSKLQGTEAFF.

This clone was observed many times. Here the CDR3 reads CASSPRTGTLNTEAFF. The DNA for the CDR3 is TGTGCCAGCAGCCCTCGGACAGGGACCCTGAACACTGAAGCTTTCTTT. The chain joins TRBV9 to TRBJ1-1; 8 bases fit TRBD1. Trimming cost V 4 bases and J 0 bases; bases outside gene matches: 8. The CDR3 has 16 amino acids. Per germline, CDR1 SGDLS and CDR2 YYNGEE.